This entry describes one TCR beta chain. Authors' methods: The authors estimated nucleated cell counts from reference gene primer amplification. TCRdb keeps only in-frame clones here, not all; method: immunoSEQ multiplex PCR. V, J and clone size are taken as reported in that table, and D and trimming were inferred from the DNA itself. This sample yields about 160,000 clones, of which approximately 85% are seen a single time; more than 9.5% belongs to the top ten. These data originate in a study of blood T cell repertoires in COVID-19. Overall study: Collection of acute and convalescent COVID-19 samples took place in the United States, Italy and Spain. Sources were T cells, B-cell-depleted T cells, or PBMCs; the material itself was cDNA or gDNA.

V shed 3 bases, J shed 5 bases, and the junction held 12 bases outside the gene matches. The CDR3 covers 16 residues. CDR1 and CDR2 from the germline V gene are MNHNS and SASEGT. This TCR came from a man aged 60-69 years with active or convalescent COVID-19. Sample: peripheral blood. The chain links TRBV6-1 to TRBJ2-5, with 7 bases fitting TRBD1. CDR3 residues: CASSEGAGGNRETQYF. The CDR3 coding sequence is TGTGCCAGCAGTGAGGGCGCAGGGGGAAATCGGGAGACCCAGTACTTC.